The next 23 T cell receptor beta chains were all read from a single sample in a study of T-cell reconstitution after alpha-beta-depleted transplantation in children. Preparing the TCRbeta library involved the use of unique molecular identifiers. In TCRdb, the PCR reads were re-called with MiXCR into one record per CDR3 protein. Found here are some 550,000 distinct CDR3 sequences, 15% to 20% of them singletons; the top ten hold 2.5% to 4%. This material consisted of PBMCs from the stem cell graft donor, taken from the stem cell graft. Receptors were obtained from a human donor who donated a stem cell graft to a child with acute lymphoblastic leukemia.

The rearrangement joins TRBV20-1 to TRBJ2-3, with D uncertain. The germline V and J ends were trimmed by 6 bases and 0 bases, with 4 bases remaining between them. In germline, CDR1 is DFQATT, CDR2 SNEGSKA (reference sequence). This CDR3 region has 11 residues. The CDR3 region is CSASSTDTQYF. CDR3 nucleotide sequence: TGCAGTGCCAGCAGCACAGATACGCAGTATTTT.

The chain recombines TRBV27 with TRBJ1-5; no definite D call. V lost 5 bases to trimming and J lost 7 bases, with 12 bases between them. Germline CDR1 is MNHEY and CDR2 is SMNVEV (reference sequence). The length of the CDR3 is 13 residues. CDR3 sequence reads: CASSEIFEQPQHF. The CDR3 DNA reads as TGTGCCAGCAGTGAGATCTTCGAACAGCCCCAGCATTTT.

The gene calls are TRBV29-1 and TRBJ2-7; D remains unclear. Germline assignment: CDR1 SQVTM and CDR2 ANQGSEA. V dropped 0 bases and J dropped 3 bases, with 6 bases sitting between them. This CDR3 is 12 amino acids long. CDR3 region: CSVEDILYEQYF. DNA of the CDR3: TGCAGCGTTGAAGACATCCTCTACGAGCAGTACTTC.

This sequence joins TRBV20-1 and TRBJ2-1; the match to TRBD2 covers 7 bases. Trimming cost V 0 bases and J 6 bases; bases outside gene matches: 2. Germline CDR1 and CDR2: DFQATT and SNEGSKA (reference sequence). This CDR3 is built from 13 residues. The CDR3 protein is CSARDIAGNEQFF. The DNA of the CDR3 is TGCAGTGCTAGAGATATAGCGGGCAATGAGCAGTTCTTC.

The V gene is TRBV5-1, the J gene TRBJ2-7, with 11 nucleotides matching TRBD1. The CDR3 is 15 amino acids. Trimming cost V 0 bases and J 2 bases; bases outside gene matches: 1. Germline V gives CDR1 SGHRS, CDR2 YFSETQ. CDR3 in amino acids: CASSLVGQGAYEQYF. The DNA of the CDR3 is TGCGCCAGCAGCTTGGTGGGACAGGGGGCCTACGAGCAGTACTTC.

The sample holds a few counts of this clonotype. The chain combines TRBV12-5 with TRBJ1-3; a weak D match, TRBD1 (6 bases). The germline CDR1 and CDR2 sequences are LGHNT and FRNRAP. This CDR3 region has 14 residues. Trimming left V 9 bases short and J 0 bases short, with 12 bases between. The CDR3 loop reads CASDRDISGNTIYF. As DNA, the CDR3 is TGTGCTAGCGACCGGGACATCTCTGGAAACACCATATATTTT.

A few counts support this clonotype. This chain links TRBV6-4 with TRBJ1-5, with 8 bases fitting TRBD1. After removal of 3 bases from V and 4 bases from J, the junction contained 8 bases not matched to a gene. CDR3 length equals 16 residues. Germline lookup yields CDR1 MRHNA and CDR2 SNTAGT. The CDR3 loop reads CASSDKTGVVNQPQHF. DNA for the CDR3: TGTGCCAGCAGTGATAAGACAGGGGTCGTAAATCAGCCCCAGCATTTT.

The V call is TRBV15, the J call TRBJ1-1; tentative D call: TRBD1 (6 bases). Germline-derived CDR1 and CDR2 are LNHNV and YYDKDF (reference sequence). Trimming cost V 3 bases and J 4 bases, with 33 bases left between them. This CDR3 region has 21 residues. CDR3 sequence reads: CATSRPTKTTGSYAKITEAFF. The DNA for the CDR3 is TGTGCCACCAGCAGGCCCACAAAAACGACAGGATCGTACGCTAAGATCACTGAAGCTTTCTTT.

The sample holds a few counts of this clonotype. The germline gene is not matched at one end of the junction; a read error may be the cause. J is TRBJ2-7 and V is TRBV2; 9 bases line up with TRBD2. CDR3 length: 17 amino acids. The V gene's germline CDR1 is SNHLY and CDR2 FYNNEI. CDR3 nucleotides: TGTGCCAGCAGTGAAATGAGCGGGAGGCCCCTCTCCCACGAGCAGTACTTC. It yields the protein CASSEMSGRPLSHEQYF. The full variable domain, rest sourced from reference TRBV2 and TRBJ2-7, is EPEVTQTPSHQVTQMGQEVILRCVPISNHLYFYWYRQILGQKVEFLVSFYNNEISEKSEIFDDQFSVERPDGSNFTLKIRSTKLEDSAMYFCASSEMSGRPLSHEQYFGPGTRLTVT.

This clonotype turned up a few times. The V and J genes are TRBV30 and TRBJ2-2; weak D call: TRBD2 (6 bases). CDR3 length: 15 residues. The germline gives CDR1 GTSNPN, CDR2 SVGIG (reference sequence). The V gene lost 3 bases and the J gene lost 4 bases, with 15 bases spanning the gap. In nucleotides, the CDR3 is TGTGCCTGGAGCCGACCCGGAGCGGGCACCGGGGAGCTGTTTTTT. It specifies CAWSRPGAGTGELFF.

This clonotype was counted at least ten times. J is TRBJ1-1 and V is TRBV5-1; D is possibly TRBD1 (6 bases). The CDR3 is 18 residues long. Deletions cut 0 bases from V and 7 bases from J, with 25 bases between. Looked up from germline, CDR1 is SGHRS and CDR2 is YFSETQ. CDR3 coding DNA: TGCGCCAGCAGCTTGGAACAGGGAGCCAGAGGAAACACTGTTGAAGCTTTCTTT. This gives the protein CASSLEQGARGNTVEAFF.

There are many counts of this clonotype. The DNA of the CDR3 is TGCAGTGCTGAGGGGGGACTAGTTCCTGAGCAGTTCTTC. This gives the protein CSAEGGLVPEQFF. The chain is built from TRBV20-1 and TRBJ2-1, with 8 bases identical to TRBD2. Germline CDR1 and CDR2: DFQATT and SNEGSKA (reference sequence). The CDR3 is 13 residues long. Trimming at V came to 5 bases and at J to 9 bases, leaving 9 bases not matched to a gene.

The rearrangement joins TRBV15 to TRBJ2-7; 7 nucleotides agree with TRBD2. V gave up 4 bases and J gave up 3 bases; unmatched junction bases: 9. The CDR3 is 15 residues long. Germline values: CDR1 LNHNV, CDR2 YYDKDF (reference sequence). The CDR3 nucleotides are TGTGCCACCAGCAACCTTGAGCGGGGAGTCTACGAGCAGTACTTC. It encodes CATSNLERGVYEQYF.

In its sample, this clonotype was seen many times. The CDR3 loop reads CSASTGGVEKLFF. As DNA, the CDR3 is TGCAGTGCTAGTACAGGGGGAGTGGAAAAACTGTTTTTT. The chain couples TRBV20-1 to TRBJ1-4; 8 bases are shared with TRBD1. V shed 3 bases, J shed 8 bases, and the junction held 5 bases outside the gene matches. This CDR3 is 13 amino acids long. The V gene's germline CDR1 is DFQATT and CDR2 SNEGSKA (reference sequence).

This clonotype was picked up a small number of times. This rearrangement joins TRBV6-5 to TRBJ2-3; unclear D gene. V lost 3 bases and J lost 0, with 16 bases in between. The germline gives CDR1 MNHEY, CDR2 SVGAGI. The CDR3 sequence is 17 residues long. DNA for the CDR3: TGTGCCAGCAGTTATGGCAGGCCCCTACGTAGCACAGATACGCAGTATTTT. Residues: CASSYGRPLRSTDTQYF.

The CDR3 region is CASRAGSEQYF. CDR3 bases: TGTGCCAGCAGAGCCGGCTCCGAGCAGTACTTC. The chain is built from TRBV12-3 or TRBV12-4 and TRBJ2-7; D remains unclear. The V gene lost 6 bases and the J gene lost 6 bases, with 9 bases spanning the gap. The CDR3 covers 11 residues.

V is TRBV25-1 and J is TRBJ2-1, with TRBD2 as a possible D gene (7 bases). V was shortened by 6 bases and J by 5 bases, with 14 bases between the two germline ends. This CDR3 contains 14 residues. Germline assignment: CDR1 MGHDK and CDR2 SYGVNS. The CDR3: CASSKMGGHNEQFF. CDR3 sequence (DNA): TGTGCCAGCAGCAAGATGGGGGGGCACAATGAGCAGTTCTTC.

Details on this clonotype: The junction shows a germline mismatch at one end, possibly a read error. V gene TRBV6-5 combines with J gene TRBJ2-5; possible D gene TRBD1, 6 bases. CDR1 and CDR2 from the germline V gene are MNHEY and SVGAGI. This CDR3 contains 12 residues. Here the CDR3 reads CASSYSGTSENF. As DNA, the CDR3 is TGTGCCAGCAGTTACTCGGGGACATCCGAGAACTTC.

This clonotype was counted a few times. This chain connects TRBV7-3 to TRBJ1-1; maybe TRBD1 (5 bases). The CDR3 is made up of 14 amino acids. Trimming cost V 2 bases and J 5 bases, with 12 bases left between them. From germline, CDR1 is SGHTA and CDR2 FQGTGA. This chain's CDR3 is CASSLGGFRTEAFF. The CDR3 bases are TGTGCCAGCAGCTTAGGGGGATTTAGGACTGAAGCTTTCTTT.

This clonotype was seen a few times. The V gene is TRBV5-1, the J gene TRBJ2-2, with unresolved D. Trimming stripped 1 base from V and 0 bases from J, with 10 bases between. Germline CDR1 is SGHRS and CDR2 is YFSETQ. CDR3 length: 16 residues. The CDR3 bases are TGCGCCAGCAGCTTGATACCGACTCCGAACACCGGGGAGCTGTTTTTT. Translation: CASSLIPTPNTGELFF.

This clonotype was counted only a few times. The chain couples TRBV7-3 to TRBJ1-5; no clear D. V was clipped by 0 bases and J by 9 bases, with 9 bases between them. Germline CDR1 and CDR2: SGHTA and FQGTGA. This CDR3 comprises 13 residues. Here the CDR3 DNA reads TGTGCCAGCAGCTTAACGGGAGGAGGGCCCCAGCATTTT. Residues: CASSLTGGGPQHF.

This clonotype was observed a few times. In DNA, the CDR3 is TGTGCCAGCAGCGTAGCTGGGGGGCTCGAGCAGTACTTC. Its protein is CASSVAGGLEQYF. V gene TRBV9 combines with J gene TRBJ2-7; either TRBD1 or TRBD2 may supply D (6 bases each). V was pared by 0 bases and J by 6 bases, with 10 bases between. CDR3 length equals 13 residues. In germline, CDR1 is SGDLS, CDR2 YYNGEE.

This clonotype was picked up many times. This chain connects TRBV27 to TRBJ2-7; tentatively, D is TRBD1 (6 bases). This CDR3 has 15 residues. The V gene's germline CDR1 is MNHEY and CDR2 SMNVEV (reference sequence). V dropped 6 bases and J dropped 6 bases, with 21 bases sitting between them. CDR3 residues: CASSPWGPAPGEQYF. Written as DNA, the CDR3 is TGTGCCAGCAGCCCATGGGGGCCCGCTCCTGGCGAGCAGTACTTC.